This TCR beta chain stems from a study of cytomegalovirus exposure and HLA in healthy donors. Looking at the study overall: There were 350 to 400 genotyped donors. Of these, 81% fell in the genetic ancestry cluster associated with self-reported Caucasian donors.

Overall study findings and caveats: A highly shared variant cluster was judged a likely technical artifact. It was reported that TCR beta sequences correctly inferred the HLA-A and HLA-B alleles for most subjects. Later findings reportedly placed an Asian-associated ancestry cluster below the approximately 630-donor mean for N-insertions.

The CDR3 spans 17 residues. V dropped 0 bases and J dropped 0; count of bases not matched to a gene: 4. Looked up from germline, CDR1 is MGHRA and CDR2 is YSYEKL. Comment on this clone: Its target is not known.

PCR used 60 Vbeta primers and 13 Jbeta primers. The protocol was immunoSEQ multiplex PCR, while the TCRdb copy is restricted to in-frame clones and leaves out a portion. Of roughly 100,000 clones in the sample, around 80% were seen once. The clonotype was recovered from a man aged 30 to 45 in good health and CMV-seronegative. V gene TRBV4-1 combines with J gene TRBJ1-4, with 7 bases fitting TRBD1. The source material was PBMCs. Here the CDR3 DNA reads TGCGCCAGCAGCCAAGAGGGGACAGCTGCAACTAATGAAAAACTGTTTTTT. Translated, it gives CASSQEGTAATNEKLFF.